This T cell receptor (beta chain) was retrieved from a study of blood T cell repertoires in COVID-19. Across the whole study: Acute and convalescent COVID-19 samples came from the United States, Italy and Spain. Sample material is recorded as cDNA or gDNA derived from T cells, B-cell-depleted T cells, or PBMCs.

As handled by the study authors: How many nucleated cells were present was estimated from reference gene primer amplification. Sequencing used immunoSEQ multiplex PCR; TCRdb keeps in-frame clones, though not all of them. For V, J and clone size, that table is used; D and trimming come from the DNA. This table has about 210,000 clones, 80% appearing once. Germline CDR1 LGHNA, CDR2 YSLEER. V was pared by 1 base and J by 4 bases, with 6 bases of the junction left unmatched. The CDR3 contains 15 residues. This TCR came from a woman between 70 and 85 years old with acute or convalescent COVID-19. The sequenced sample was peripheral blood. The chain links TRBV4-3 to TRBJ1-2; TRBD1 matches 7 bases. The CDR3 sequence: CASSQALGTVYGYTF. The CDR3 nucleotides are TGCGCCAGCAGCCAAGCCCTCGGGACAGTCTATGGCTACACCTTC.